The next 10 T cell receptor beta chains were all read from a single sample in a study of blood T cell repertoires in COVID-19. Sequencing used immunoSEQ multiplex PCR; TCRdb keeps in-frame clones, though not all of them. The data contain some 170,000 clones, roughly 80% of them singletons. The sample taken for sequencing was peripheral blood. The receptors originated from a woman older than 75 with acute or convalescent COVID-19.

The chain has TRBV7-9 and TRBJ1-1, with D perhaps matching TRBD1 (6 bases). The ends were cut back, 1 base at V and 8 bases at J, with 11 bases in the middle. This CDR3 contains 13 residues. Germline V gene sequence: CDR1 SEHNR, CDR2 FQNEAQ (reference sequence). This CDR3 reads CASSLEGVIEAFF. CDR3 sequence (DNA): TGTGCCAGCAGCTTAGAGGGGGTTATCGAAGCTTTCTTT.

This chain connects TRBV6-6 to TRBJ2-5, with a tentative D call TRBD1 (5 bases). V was cut by 0 bases and J by 1 base, with 9 bases left in between. Germline values: CDR1 MNHNY, CDR2 SVGAGI (reference sequence). The CDR3 runs to 15 residues. The CDR3 sequence is CASSYSDIIQETQYF. The CDR3 nucleotides read TGTGCCAGCAGTTACTCGGACATCATCCAAGAGACCCAGTACTTC.

V is TRBV19 and J is TRBJ2-1, with 12 bases aligning to TRBD2. The V and J ends lost 5 bases and 4 bases, in that order; junction bases with no gene match: 3. Germline CDR1 reads LNHDA; CDR2 reads SQIVND (reference sequence). The CDR3 contains 15 residues. Written as DNA, the CDR3 is TGTGCCAGTAGTCCTGGGACTAGCGGGTACAATGAGCAGTTCTTC. Encoded protein: CASSPGTSGYNEQFF.

The chain is built from TRBV2 and TRBJ2-7; 10 bases are a match to TRBD1. The J segment lost 2 bases and the V segment lost 4 bases, leaving 2 bases of the junction unmatched. Germline V gene data show CDR1 as SNHLY and CDR2 as FYNNEI. This CDR3 has 14 amino acids. CDR3 DNA sequence: TGTGCCAGCAGTGGGACAGGGGGAGCCTACGAGCAGTACTTC. Its protein product is CASSGTGGAYEQYF.

The CDR3 DNA reads TGTGCCTGGAGCAAATCCCGGGGTCCCCAGCATTTT. It encodes CAWSKSRGPQHF. This chain links TRBV30 with TRBJ1-5, with unresolved D. Germline CDR1 and CDR2: GTSNPN and SVGIG (reference sequence). With 3 bases removed from V and 10 bases from J, the gap between germline ends came to 13 bases. This CDR3 is built from 12 residues. Full variable domain (missing parts from reference TRBV30 and TRBJ1-5): SQTIHQWPATLVQPVGSPLSLECTVEGTSNPNLYWYRQAAGRGLQLLFYSVGIGQISSEVPQNLSASRPQDRQFILSSKKLLLSDSGFYLCAWSKSRGPQHFGDGTRLSIL.

J is TRBJ2-7 and V is TRBV7-8; 14 nucleotides agree with TRBD2. The CDR3 has 15 amino acids. Per the germline V gene, CDR1 is SGHVS and CDR2 is FQNEAQ. V lost 5 bases to trimming and J lost 3 bases; unmatched junction nucleotides: 3. DNA for the CDR3: TGTGCCAGCAGCCAGGGACTAGCGGGGGTCTACGAGCAGTACTTC. Encoded protein: CASSQGLAGVYEQYF.

V usage is TRBV11-3 and J usage is TRBJ2-3, with a possible D match to TRBD1 (6 bases). Trimming stripped 5 bases from V and 2 bases from J, with 14 bases between. Germline V gene lookup returns CDR1 SGHNT and CDR2 YENEEA. The CDR3 has 15 amino acids. For the CDR3, the DNA is TGTGCCAGCAGCCCGAACGGACAGAACACAGATACGCAGTATTTT. Protein sequence: CASSPNGQNTDTQYF. The variable domain in full, with the rest retrieved from reference TRBV11-3 and TRBJ2-3, is EAGVVQSPRYKIIEKKQPVAFWCNPISGHNTLYWYLQNLGQGPELLIRYENEEAVDDSQLPKDRFSAERLKGVDSTLKIQPAELGDSAVYLCASSPNGQNTDTQYFGPGTRLTVL.

This clone was detected only once. The V call is TRBV2, the J call TRBJ2-7; 12 bases align to TRBD1. The germline V gene encodes CDR1 SNHLY and CDR2 FYNNEI. The V segment lost 6 bases and the J segment 4 bases; nucleotides outside the gene matches: 4. This CDR3 is built from 14 residues. The chain's CDR3 is CASSGTGGLYEQYF. CDR3 DNA: TGTGCCAGCAGCGGGACAGGGGGCCTGTACGAGCAGTACTTC.

Here the CDR3 DNA reads TGTGCCAGCAGCTTATCACCCGATGGGGGCCGGACGTTTTTT. Protein: CASSLSPDGGRTFF. The chain recombines TRBV7-9 with TRBJ1-4; perhaps TRBD1 as D (6 bases). V lost 2 bases and J 16 bases, leaving 20 bases between the germline ends. CDR3 length equals 14 residues. Germline V gene lookup returns CDR1 SEHNR and CDR2 FQNEAQ (reference sequence).

The chain recombines TRBV7-2 with TRBJ1-3, with 7 bases aligning to TRBD1. The CDR3 is 15 amino acids. Trimming at V came to 5 bases and at J to 3 bases, leaving 7 bases not matched to a gene. Germline V gene lookup returns CDR1 SGHTA and CDR2 FQGNSA. Here the CDR3 reads CASSLGQALGNTIYF. Written as DNA, the CDR3 is TGTGCCAGCAGCCTCGGACAGGCACTTGGAAACACCATATATTTT.